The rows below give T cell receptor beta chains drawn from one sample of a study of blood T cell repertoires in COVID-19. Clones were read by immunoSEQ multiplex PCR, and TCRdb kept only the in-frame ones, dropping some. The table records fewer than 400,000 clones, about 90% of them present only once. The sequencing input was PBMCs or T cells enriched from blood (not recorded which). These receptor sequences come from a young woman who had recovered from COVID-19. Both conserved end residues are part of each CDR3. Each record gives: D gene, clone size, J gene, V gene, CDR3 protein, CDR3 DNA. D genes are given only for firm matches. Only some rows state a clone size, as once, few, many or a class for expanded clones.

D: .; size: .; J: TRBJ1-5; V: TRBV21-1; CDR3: CASSKARQINTYSNQPQHF; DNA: TGTGCCAGCAGCAAAGCGCGGCAGATCAACACCTATAGCAATCAGCCCCAGCATTTT
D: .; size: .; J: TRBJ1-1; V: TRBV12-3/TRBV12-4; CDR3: CASRPGNTEAFF; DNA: TGTGCCAGCAGACCAGGGAACACTGAAGCTTTCTTT
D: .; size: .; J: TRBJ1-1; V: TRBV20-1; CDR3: CSAPYINEAFF; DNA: TGCAGTGCCCCGTACATAAATGAAGCTTTCTTT
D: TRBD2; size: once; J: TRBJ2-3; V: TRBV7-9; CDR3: CASSSGLAGTDTQYF; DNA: TGTGCCAGCAGCTCCGGACTAGCGGGCACAGATACGCAGTATTTT
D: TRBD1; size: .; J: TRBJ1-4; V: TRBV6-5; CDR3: CASSTRTGTNEKLFF; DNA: TGTGCCAGCAGTACGCGGACAGGGACTAATGAAAAACTGTTTTTT
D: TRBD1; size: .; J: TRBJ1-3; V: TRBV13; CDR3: CASAVVGRGNLFSWRSGNTIYF; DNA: TGTGCCAGCGCCGTGGTCGGCAGGGGGAACTTATTTTCGTGGCGCTCTGGAAACACCATATATTTT
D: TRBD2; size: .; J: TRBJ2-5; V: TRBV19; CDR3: CASSGTRQETQYF; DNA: TGTGCCAGTAGTGGGACTAGGCAAGAGACCCAGTACTTC
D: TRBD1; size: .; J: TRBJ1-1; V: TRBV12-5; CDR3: CASGVQGIGNTEAFF; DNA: TGTGCTAGTGGAGTACAGGGGATAGGGAACACTGAAGCTTTCTTT
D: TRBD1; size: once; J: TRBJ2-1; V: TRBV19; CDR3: CASSRTGGSYNEQFF; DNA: TGTGCCAGTAGTAGGACAGGGGGCTCCTACAATGAGCAGTTCTTC
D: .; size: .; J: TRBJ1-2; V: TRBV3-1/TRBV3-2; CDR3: CASSQAARGYGYTF; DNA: TGTGCCAGCAGCCAAGCCGCAAGGGGCTATGGCTACACCTTC
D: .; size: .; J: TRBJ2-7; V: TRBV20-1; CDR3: CSAGDRYEQYF; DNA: TGCAGTGCGGGAGACAGGTACGAGCAGTACTTC
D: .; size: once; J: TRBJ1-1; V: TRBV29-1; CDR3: CSGTVMNTEAFF; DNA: TGCAGCGGTACAGTCATGAACACTGAAGCTTTCTTT
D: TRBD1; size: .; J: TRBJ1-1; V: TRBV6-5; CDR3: CASSPTGTYTEAFF; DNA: TGTGCCAGCAGTCCGACAGGGACCTACACTGAAGCTTTCTTT
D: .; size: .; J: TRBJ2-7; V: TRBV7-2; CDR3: CASSLIADSSYEQYF; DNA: TGTGCCAGCAGCTTAATTGCGGACAGCTCCTACGAGCAGTACTTC
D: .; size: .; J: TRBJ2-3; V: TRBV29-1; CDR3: CSVGRGERTDTQYF; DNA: TGCAGCGTTGGGCGAGGTGAGCGCACAGATACGCAGTATTTT
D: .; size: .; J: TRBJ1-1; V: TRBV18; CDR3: CASSLAAGGTGTEAFF; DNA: TGTGCCAGCTCACTGGCCGCGGGGGGCACGGGAACTGAAGCTTTCTTT
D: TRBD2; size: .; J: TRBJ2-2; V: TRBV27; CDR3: CASSLGGGVNTGELFF; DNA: TGTGCCAGCAGTTTAGGGGGAGGGGTGAACACCGGGGAGCTGTTTTTT
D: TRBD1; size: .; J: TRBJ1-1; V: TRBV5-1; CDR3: CASKGQKNTEAFF; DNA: TGCGCCAGCAAGGGACAGAAAAACACTGAAGCTTTCTTT
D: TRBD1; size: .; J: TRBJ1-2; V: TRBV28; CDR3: CASSLQGAFFFGYTF; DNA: TGTGCCAGCAGTTTACAGGGGGCCTTTTTTTTCGGCTACACCTTC
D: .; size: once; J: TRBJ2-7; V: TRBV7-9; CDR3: CASSLAPLSLSSYEQYF; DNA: TGTGCCAGCAGCTTAGCCCCCCTTTCTTTATCCTCCTACGAGCAGTACTTC
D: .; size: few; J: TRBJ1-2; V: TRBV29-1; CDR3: CSVSGRGDGYTF; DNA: TGCAGCGTCTCCGGTCGGGGGGATGGCTACACCTTC
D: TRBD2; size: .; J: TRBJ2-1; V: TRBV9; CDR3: CASSVGLATYNEQFF; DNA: TGTGCCAGCAGCGTAGGACTAGCGACCTACAATGAGCAGTTCTTC
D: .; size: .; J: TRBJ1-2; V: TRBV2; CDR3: CASTRTAYGYTF; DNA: TGTGCCAGCACGAGGACTGCCTATGGCTACACCTTC
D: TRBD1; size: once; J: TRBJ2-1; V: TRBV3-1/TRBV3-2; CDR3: CASSQERGPYPYNEQFF; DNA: TGTGCCAGCAGCCAAGAAAGGGGGCCCTACCCCTACAATGAGCAGTTCTTC
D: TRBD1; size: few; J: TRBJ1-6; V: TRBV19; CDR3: CASRQGRGSPLHF; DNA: TGTGCCAGTCGACAGGGTCGTGGTTCACCCCTCCACTTT
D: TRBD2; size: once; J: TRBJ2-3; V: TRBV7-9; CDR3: CASSYTTSGGNTDTQYF; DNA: TGTGCCAGCAGCTACACGACTAGCGGGGGTAACACAGATACGCAGTATTTT
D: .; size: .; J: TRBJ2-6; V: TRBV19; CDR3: CASRGLATGANVLTF; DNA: TGTGCCAGTAGAGGTCTAGCTACTGGGGCCAACGTCCTGACTTTC
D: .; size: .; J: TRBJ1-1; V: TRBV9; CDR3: CASSPRPQNTEAFF; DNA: TGTGCCAGCAGCCCGCGCCCCCAGAACACTGAAGCTTTCTTT
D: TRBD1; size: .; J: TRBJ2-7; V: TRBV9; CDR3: CASSVGDRENEQYF; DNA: TGTGCCAGCAGCGTAGGGGACAGGGAGAACGAGCAGTACTTC
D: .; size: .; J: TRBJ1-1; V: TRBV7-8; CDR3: CASSSLRDSEAFF; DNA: TGTGCCAGCAGCTCCCTTAGAGACAGTGAAGCTTTCTTT
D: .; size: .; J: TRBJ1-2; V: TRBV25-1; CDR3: CASSGPGAGLGYGYTF; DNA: TGTGCCAGCAGTGGTCCTGGGGCAGGGTTAGGCTATGGCTACACCTTC
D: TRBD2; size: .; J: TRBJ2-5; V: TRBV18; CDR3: CASSPSSGLVVGQETQYF; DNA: TGTGCCAGCTCACCTAGTTCGGGACTAGTAGTCGGGCAAGAGACCCAGTACTTC
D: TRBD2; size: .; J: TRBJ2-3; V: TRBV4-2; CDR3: CASSQVVAGGGTDTQYF; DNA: TGTGCCAGCAGCCAAGTGGTAGCGGGGGGCGGCACAGATACGCAGTATTTT
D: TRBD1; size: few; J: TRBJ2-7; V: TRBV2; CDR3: CASSVDRGLDEQYF; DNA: TGTGCCAGCAGTGTCGACAGGGGGCTCGACGAGCAGTACTTC
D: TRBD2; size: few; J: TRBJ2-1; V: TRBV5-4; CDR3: CASSPGLAGPLNEQFF; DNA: TGTGCCAGCAGCCCCGGACTAGCTGGGCCTCTAAATGAGCAGTTCTTC
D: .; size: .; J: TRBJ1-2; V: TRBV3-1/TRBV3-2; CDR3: CASSQVGPGRHYGYTF; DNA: TGTGCCAGCAGCCAAGTAGGCCCAGGGAGGCACTATGGCTACACCTTC
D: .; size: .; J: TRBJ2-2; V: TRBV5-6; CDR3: CASSLALGELFF; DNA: TGTGCCAGCAGCTTGGCCCTCGGGGAGCTGTTTTTT
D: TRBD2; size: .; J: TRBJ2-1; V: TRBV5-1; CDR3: CASIRLAGGNEQFF; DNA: TGCGCCAGCATTAGACTAGCGGGAGGGAATGAGCAGTTCTTC
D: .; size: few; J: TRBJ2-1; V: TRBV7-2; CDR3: CASTLSGGTYNEQFF; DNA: TGTGCCAGCACCCTAAGTGGCGGTACCTACAATGAGCAGTTCTTC
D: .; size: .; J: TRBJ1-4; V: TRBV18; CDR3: CASSLNRVYNEKLFF; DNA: TGTGCCAGCTCACTCAACAGGGTTTATAATGAAAAACTGTTTTTT
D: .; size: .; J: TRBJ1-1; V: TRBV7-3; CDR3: CASSFSVGADEAFF; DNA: TGTGCCAGCAGCTTCTCGGTGGGGGCGGATGAAGCTTTCTTT
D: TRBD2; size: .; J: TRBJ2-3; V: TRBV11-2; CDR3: CASSLDGLATDTQYF; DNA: TGTGCCAGCAGCTTAGATGGACTAGCGACAGATACGCAGTATTTT
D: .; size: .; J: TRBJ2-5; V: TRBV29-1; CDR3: CSAAPGETQYF; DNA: TGCAGCGCGGCCCCCGGGGAGACCCAGTACTTC
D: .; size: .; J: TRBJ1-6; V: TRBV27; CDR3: CASSLTQQGLYNSPLHF; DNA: TGTGCCAGCAGTTTAACGCAACAGGGTCTTTATAATTCACCCCTCCACTTT
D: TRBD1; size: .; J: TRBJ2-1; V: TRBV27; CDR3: CASSLYAGDRSYNEQFF; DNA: TGTGCCAGCAGTTTATATGCAGGGGACAGGTCCTACAATGAGCAGTTCTTC
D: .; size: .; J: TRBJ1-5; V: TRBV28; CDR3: CASSLPPRGNQPQHF; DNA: TGTGCCAGCAGTTTACCCCCCAGGGGCAATCAGCCCCAGCATTTT
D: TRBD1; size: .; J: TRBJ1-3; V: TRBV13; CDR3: CASRDRDGGNTIYF; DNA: TGTGCCAGCAGGGACAGGGACGGTGGAAACACCATATATTTT
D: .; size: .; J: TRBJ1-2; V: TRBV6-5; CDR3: CASSYAQANYGYTF; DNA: TGTGCCAGCAGTTACGCGCAGGCTAACTATGGCTACACCTTC
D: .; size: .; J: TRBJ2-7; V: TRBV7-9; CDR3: CASSFQDKAYEQYF; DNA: TGTGCCAGCAGCTTTCAGGACAAGGCCTACGAGCAGTACTTC
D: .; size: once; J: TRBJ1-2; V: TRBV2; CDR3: CASSEVIGGGEDGYTF; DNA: TGTGCCAGCAGTGAAGTGATTGGTGGAGGAGAAGATGGCTACACCTTC
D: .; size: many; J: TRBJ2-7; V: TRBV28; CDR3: CASRGSTGYHEQYF; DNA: TGTGCCAGCAGGGGGAGCACAGGGTACCACGAGCAGTACTTC
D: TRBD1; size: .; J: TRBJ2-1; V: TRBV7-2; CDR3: CASSLAPGQGDNEQFF; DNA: TGTGCCAGCAGCTTAGCACCGGGACAGGGTGACAATGAGCAGTTCTTC
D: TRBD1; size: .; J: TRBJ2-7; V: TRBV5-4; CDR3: CASSLGGTAYEQYF; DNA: TGTGCCAGCAGCTTGGGGGGGACAGCCTACGAGCAGTACTTC